This TCR beta chain derives from a study of cytomegalovirus exposure and HLA in healthy donors. For this clone: What it recognizes is unknown.

This CDR3 comprises 14 residues. Germline assignment: CDR1 MDHEN and CDR2 SYDVKM. The ends were cut back, 6 bases at V and 4 bases at J, with 15 bases in the middle. The study, taken as a whole, reports: Within a later analysis, the majority of CMV-associated TCR beta chains appeared HLA-restricted. Most of the TCR beta V segments (in an earlier analysis) were productive either about 87% or about 30% of the time. A further, later analysis showed that HLA-associated TCR beta chains (compared with equally common others) were more clonally expanded.

The study ran its PCR with 60 Vbeta and 13 Jbeta primers. Study processing details: Per a later analysis, the number of unique TCR beta chains was approximately 80 million, of which roughly 10 million were shared. Repertoires were generated with immunoSEQ multiplex PCR, while TCRdb's copy carries only in-frame clones and drops some. The DNA was the basis for D and trimming; V, J and clone size are from that table. Of approximately 100,000 clones listed, about 70% are singletons. The material sequenced was PBMCs. The receptor was derived from a boy aged 5-17 years in good health and CMV-seronegative. The chain is built from TRBV28 and TRBJ1-1, with D maybe TRBD1 (6 bases). The CDR3 DNA follows: TGTGCCAGCAGCCGACAGGACGAGGTCACTGAAGCTTTCTTT. It yields the protein CASSRQDEVTEAFF.